Each of the 30 T cell receptor beta chains below was sequenced from the same sample in a study of early T cells in non-severe SARS-CoV-2 infection. Using its own MiXCR run on the 5' RACE reads, TCRdb lists one record per CDR3 protein. The sample includes about 76,000 distinct CDR3 sequences, 15% to 19% of them seen just once. The sample taken for sequencing was whole blood. These receptor sequences come from an adult who was a healthcare worker with PCR-confirmed SARS-CoV-2 infection or an uninfected control (not recorded which).

In this sample, this clonotype turned up a few times. The chain employs TRBV12-3 or TRBV12-4 and TRBJ1-6; D gene ambiguous. V was cut by 3 bases and J by 4 bases, with 10 bases left in between. CDR3 size: 15 residues. For the CDR3, the DNA is TGTGCCAGCAGTTTGGACGGTGAATATAATTCACCCCTCCACTTT. It translates to CASSLDGEYNSPLHF.

This clonotype has a handful of counts. The genes are TRBV6-2 or TRBV6-3 and TRBJ2-1; TRBD2 agrees at 13 bases. The trim removed 2 bases at V and 6 bases at J, leaving 7 bases unmatched. This CDR3 has 17 residues. From germline, CDR1 is MNHEY and CDR2 SVGEGT. The CDR3 protein is CASSYAGLAGIGNEQFF. The CDR3 DNA is TGTGCCAGCAGTTACGCGGGACTAGCGGGAATCGGCAATGAGCAGTTCTTC.

This rearrangement joins TRBV6-5 to TRBJ1-2; the D is unclear. This CDR3 is 14 amino acids long. V was clipped by 2 bases and J by 7 bases, with 14 bases between them. Germline loops: CDR1 MNHEY, CDR2 SVGAGI. The CDR3 nucleotides are TGTGCCAGCAGTTACACCCCCCGGACGAGTGGCTACACCTTC. Translated: CASSYTPRTSGYTF.

This clonotype showed up just a few times. The rearrangement links TRBV5-5 to TRBJ2-1, with a tentative D call TRBD1 (5 bases). Trimming stripped 0 bases from V and 6 bases from J, with 13 bases between. In germline, CDR1 is SGHKS, CDR2 YYEKEE (reference sequence). CDR3 length equals 15 residues. CDR3 DNA: TGTGCCAGCAGCTTGGAGCAGGGTGTTCTCAATGAGCAGTTCTTC. Its protein product is CASSLEQGVLNEQFF.

This clonotype was seen only a few times. The CDR3 protein is CASSLTISESSYNEQFF. For the CDR3, the DNA is TGTGCCAGCAGCCTAACGATAAGCGAGAGCTCCTACAATGAGCAGTTCTTC. The chain employs TRBV6-5 and TRBJ2-1; D unresolved. CDR3 size: 17 residues. CDR1 is MNHEY, CDR2 SVGAGI, per germline. V dropped 6 bases and J dropped 0 bases, with 18 bases sitting between them.

This clonotype has just a few counts. This chain links TRBV24-1 with TRBJ2-3, with TRBD2 matching over 10 bases. V was clipped by 5 bases and J by 0 bases; unmatched bases: 7. Germline V gene lookup returns CDR1 KGHDR and CDR2 SFDVKD. The CDR3 extends over 17 amino acids. CDR3 region: CATSGLAGPISTDTQYF. For the CDR3, the DNA is TGTGCCACCAGTGGACTAGCGGGTCCGATTAGCACAGATACGCAGTATTTT.

This clonotype appeared a few times. The V and J genes are TRBV7-6 and TRBJ1-1, with a tentative D call TRBD1 (5 bases). The germline V and J ends were trimmed by 3 bases and 6 bases, with 14 bases remaining between them. The CDR3 totals 14 residues. Germline V lookup: CDR1 SGHVS, CDR2 FNYEAQ. The CDR3 bases are TGTGCCAGCAGCTTGGGGGAAGAGTTTGCTGAAGCTTTCTTT. This gives the protein CASSLGEEFAEAFF.

This clonotype was seen a handful of times. This chain joins TRBV7-9 and TRBJ2-7, with D possibly TRBD1 on 5 matching bases. The CDR3 is 13 amino acids. CDR1 SEHNR and CDR2 FQNEAQ come from the germline V gene (reference sequence). The V and J ends lost 4 bases and 6 bases respectively, with 13 bases between them. CDR3 loop: CASSWQDNLEQYF. CDR3 nucleotides: TGTGCCAGCAGCTGGCAGGACAACCTCGAGCAGTACTTC.

The chain recombines TRBV20-1 with TRBJ2-7; tentatively, D is TRBD1 (6 bases). CDR3 length: 12 amino acids. V gave up 6 bases and J gave up 0 bases, with 9 bases separating them. CDR1 and CDR2 from the germline V gene are DFQATT and SNEGSKA (reference sequence). DNA of the CDR3: TGCAGTGCGAGGACAGTCTCCTACGAGCAGTACTTC. It codes for CSARTVSYEQYF.

This clonotype has a handful of counts. The chain couples TRBV18 to TRBJ1-5; no clear D. Trimming took 0 bases from V and 0 from J, leaving 9 bases between them. Germline V CDR1 and CDR2: KGHSH, LQKENI. The CDR3 consists of 16 residues. Here the CDR3 DNA reads TGTGCCAGCTCACCACCGAGGCCCTCTAGCAATCAGCCCCAGCATTTT. Residues: CASSPPRPSSNQPQHF.

This clonotype was found a few times. This chain joins TRBV7-2 and TRBJ2-3; tentatively, D is TRBD2 (5 bases). Germline-derived CDR1 and CDR2 are SGHTA and FQGNSA. V was pared by 1 base and J by 11 bases, with 10 bases between. CDR3 length: 12 residues. CDR3 sequence: CASSLVGTRQYF. The CDR3 DNA reads TGTGCCAGCAGCTTAGTGGGCACTAGGCAGTATTTT. The whole variable domain, remainder taken from reference TRBV7-2 and TRBJ2-3, is GAGVSQSPSNKVTEKGKDVELRCDPISGHTALYWYRQSLGQGLEFLIYFQGNSAPDKSGLPSDRFSAERTGGSVSTLTIQRTQQEDSAVYLCASSLVGTRQYFGPGTRLTVL.

This clonotype has just a few counts. V usage is TRBV20-1 and J usage is TRBJ2-1, with 8 positions matching TRBD2. V was pared by 3 bases and J by 9 bases, with 10 bases of the junction left unmatched. Germline V CDR1 and CDR2: DFQATT, SNEGSKA (reference sequence). This CDR3 has 14 amino acids. CDR3 bases: TGCAGTGCTAGCTGGGGACTAGATCGAGGTGAGCAGTTCTTC. This gives the protein CSASWGLDRGEQFF.

The rearrangement links TRBV20-1 to TRBJ2-3, with 8 bases that match TRBD2. The length of the CDR3 is 14 residues. With V trimmed by 5 bases and J by 3 bases, 7 bases remained unmatched. Germline-derived CDR1 and CDR2 are DFQATT and SNEGSKA (reference sequence). The CDR3 DNA reads as TGCAGTGCTCCTCTTGGCGGGAGGACAGATACGCAGTATTTT. It encodes CSAPLGGRTDTQYF.

This clonotype was seen only a few times. The chain couples TRBV7-9 to TRBJ2-3, with unresolved D. Per germline, CDR1 SEHNR and CDR2 FQNEAQ (reference sequence). CDR3 size: 14 residues. V was cut by 5 bases and J by 2 bases, with 11 bases left in between. The chain's CDR3 is CASSPSTATDTQYF. CDR3 coding DNA: TGTGCCAGCAGCCCAAGCACCGCCACAGATACGCAGTATTTT.

This clonotype was observed a few times. The rearrangement uses TRBV4-2 and TRBJ1-2, with a tentative D call TRBD1 (6 bases). V lost 2 bases to trimming and J lost 8 bases, with 15 bases between them. This CDR3 is 14 amino acids long. Germline V gives CDR1 LGHNA, CDR2 YNFKEQ. In DNA form, the CDR3 reads TGTGCCAGCAGCCAATACACAGGGTGGGGAGGCTACACCTTC. As protein: CASSQYTGWGGYTF.

The V gene is TRBV9, the J gene TRBJ2-7; unclear D gene. The CDR3 contains 14 residues. The germline V gene encodes CDR1 SGDLS and CDR2 YYNGEE. V lost 4 bases to trimming and J lost 2 bases, with 13 bases between them. CDR3 protein: CASSNEDPPYEQYF. In DNA, the CDR3 is TGTGCCAGCAGCAATGAGGACCCCCCCTACGAGCAGTACTTC.

The chain links TRBV11-2 to TRBJ1-1; D gene uncertain. The CDR3 runs 14 residues. The germline V and J ends were trimmed by 5 bases and 4 bases, with 14 bases remaining between them. Germline-derived CDR1 and CDR2 are SGHAT and FQNNGV. The CDR3: CASSPGPPGTEAFF. CDR3 nucleotide sequence: TGTGCCAGCAGCCCCGGCCCCCCGGGCACTGAAGCTTTCTTT.

The J gene is TRBJ2-7, the V gene TRBV20-1; a weak D match, TRBD1 (9 bases). Trimming shortened V by 3 bases and J by 3 bases, and 24 bases separated the two germline ends. CDR3 length equals 17 residues. Germline CDR1 and CDR2: DFQATT and SNEGSKA (reference sequence). The CDR3 coding sequence is TGCAGTGCTAGGTTGGACAGGGGAGCGGGAGCGCTCTACGAGCAGTACTTC. It yields the protein CSARLDRGAGALYEQYF.

This clonotype turned up a few times. The chain has TRBV4-2 and TRBJ2-5, with 10 bases aligning to TRBD2. CDR1 LGHNA and CDR2 YNFKEQ come from the germline V gene. V shed 4 bases and J 1 base; nucleotides not matched to a gene: 9. The CDR3 spans 17 residues. The CDR3 bases are TGTGCCAGCAGCCCACAATTAGCGGGGGGCCTCCAAGAGACCCAGTACTTC. Translating it yields CASSPQLAGGLQETQYF.

This clonotype was seen only a few times. The chain combines TRBV18 with TRBJ2-7; TRBD1 matches at 11 bases. The CDR3 covers 15 residues. Trimming at V came to 6 bases and at J to 0 bases, leaving 4 bases not matched to a gene. CDR1 is KGHSH and CDR2 is LQKENI in the germline V gene. CDR3 DNA sequence: TGTGCCAGCTCTCCCGGGACAGGGGGCTCCTACGAGCAGTACTTC. Encoded protein: CASSPGTGGSYEQYF.

This clonotype came up a few times. V gene TRBV5-4 combines with J gene TRBJ2-7, with 10 bases fitting TRBD1. Per the germline V gene, CDR1 is SGHNT and CDR2 is YYREEE (reference sequence). This CDR3 is 14 amino acids long. Unmatched junction bases numbered 6, after V lost 4 bases and J lost 5 bases. CDR3 region: CASSLGQGRDEQYF. The CDR3, as DNA: TGTGCCAGCAGCCTGGGACAGGGGCGGGACGAGCAGTACTTC.

This chain uses TRBV7-9 with TRBJ1-5; possibly TRBD1 for D (6 bases). V was pared by 5 bases and J by 8 bases, with 19 bases between. CDR1 SEHNR and CDR2 FQNEAQ come from the germline V gene (reference sequence). This CDR3 has 15 amino acids. The CDR3 DNA follows: TGTGCCAGCAGCCCGGCCTCGGGGGCTAGAAAGCCCCAGCATTTT. Protein: CASSPASGARKPQHF.

This clonotype has a handful of counts. The chain couples TRBV20-1 to TRBJ1-6; possibly TRBD1 for D (5 bases). Germline lookup yields CDR1 DFQATT and CDR2 SNEGSKA (reference sequence). The CDR3 length is 15 residues. V lost 1 base and J 7 bases, leaving 14 bases between the germline ends. Here the CDR3 DNA reads TGCAGTGCTAGAGCGGACGGCGGGGGGAATTCACCCCTCCACTTT. Translated: CSARADGGGNSPLHF.

In DNA, the CDR3 is TGCAGTGCTAATGCCGGGCTCGCCGGGGAGCTGTTTTTT. This encodes CSANAGLAGELFF. The rearrangement joins TRBV20-1 to TRBJ2-2; no clear D gene. CDR1 is DFQATT, CDR2 SNEGSKA, per germline (reference sequence). CDR3 length equals 13 residues. Trimming pared 4 bases from V and 6 bases from J, leaving 12 bases between.

This clonotype is labeled medium-sized (0.01 to 0.1%). This chain joins TRBV6-6 and TRBJ1-5; 7 nucleotides match TRBD1. The CDR3 contains 14 residues. V lost 6 bases and J lost 3; bases outside the gene matches: 5. CDR1 and CDR2 (germline): MNHNY, SVGAGI (reference sequence). CDR3 protein: CASSLRGPNQPQHF. DNA for the CDR3: TGTGCCAGCAGCTTAAGGGGGCCCAATCAGCCCCAGCATTTT.

The chain carries TRBV11-2 and TRBJ1-1; D not resolved. There are 16 residues in the CDR3. V lost 7 bases, J lost 1 base, and 19 bases lay in between. The germline CDR1 and CDR2 sequences are SGHAT and FQNNGV. DNA for the CDR3: TGTGCCAGCACTTCCGTAACACAGCAGAAGAACACTGAAGCTTTCTTT. Protein sequence: CASTSVTQQKNTEAFF.

V usage is TRBV6-2 or TRBV6-3 and J usage is TRBJ2-2; maybe TRBD2 (5 bases). V lost 2 bases, J lost 9 bases, and 19 bases lay in between. Germline lookup yields CDR1 MNHEY and CDR2 SVGEGT. CDR3 length equals 16 residues. For the CDR3, the DNA is TGTGCCAGCAGTTACGAAGAGGGCCGTCGAGTTTGGGAGCTGTTTTTT. Translation gives CASSYEEGRRVWELFF.

Only a few counts were recorded for this clonotype. Written as DNA, the CDR3 is TGTGCCAGCAGCACGGGGGCCTACAATGAGCAGTTCTTC. Translated, it gives CASSTGAYNEQFF. V is TRBV12-3 or TRBV12-4 and J is TRBJ2-1; a possible D gene is TRBD2 (6 bases). The CDR3 is 13 amino acids. The V end was cut by 6 bases, the J end by 2 bases, with 8 bases between.

This clonotype was seen only a few times. V usage is TRBV6-2 or TRBV6-3 and J usage is TRBJ1-5; a weak D match, TRBD1 (5 bases). Germline lookup yields CDR1 MNHEY and CDR2 SVGEGT. V shed 7 bases and J shed 3 bases, with 19 bases lying between them. The CDR3 contains 16 residues. CDR3 coding DNA: TGTGCCAGCACCCCAGGCAGGGCGGGTCTCAATCAGCCCCAGCATTTT. It encodes CASTPGRAGLNQPQHF.

This clonotype turned up a few times. The rearrangement links TRBV11-3 to TRBJ1-1, with a weak D call TRBD1 (5 bases). The CDR3 is made up of 14 amino acids. The germline CDR1 and CDR2 sequences are SGHNT and YENEEA. V dropped 10 bases and J dropped 3 bases, with 18 bases sitting between them. The CDR3 nucleotides are TGTGCCACCGGTCTAATCCAGGGCGACACTGAAGCTTTCTTT. As protein: CATGLIQGDTEAFF. Using reference TRBV11-3 and TRBJ1-1 for the parts outside the CDR3, the full variable domain is EAGVVQSPRYKIIEKKQPVAFWCNPISGHNTLYWYLQNLGQGPELLIRYENEEAVDDSQLPKDRFSAERLKGVDSTLKIQPAELGDSAVYLCATGLIQGDTEAFFGQGTRLTVV.